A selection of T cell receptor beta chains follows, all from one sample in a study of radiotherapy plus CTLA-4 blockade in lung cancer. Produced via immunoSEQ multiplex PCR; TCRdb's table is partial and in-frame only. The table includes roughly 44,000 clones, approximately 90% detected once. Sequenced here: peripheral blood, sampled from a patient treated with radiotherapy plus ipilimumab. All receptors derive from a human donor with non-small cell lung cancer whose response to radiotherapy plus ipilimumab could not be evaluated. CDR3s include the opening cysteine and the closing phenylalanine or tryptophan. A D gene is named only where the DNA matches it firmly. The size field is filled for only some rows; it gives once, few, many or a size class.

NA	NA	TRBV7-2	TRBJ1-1	TGTGCCAGCAGCTTATGGAGTTCAAACACTGAAGCTTTCTTT	CASSLWSSNTEAFF
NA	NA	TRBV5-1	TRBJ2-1	TGCGCCAGCAGCCGACGAGGGGGGACAGCCTCCTACAATGAGCAGTTCTTC	CASSRRGGTASYNEQFF
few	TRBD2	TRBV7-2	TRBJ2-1	TGTGCCAGCAGTTCTATTTCGGGACTAGCGAGTTACAATGAGCAGTTCTTC	CASSSISGLASYNEQFF
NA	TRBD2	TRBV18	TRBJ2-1	TGTGCCAGCTCACCACTGCCCAGCGGGGGCTCCTACAATGAGCAGTTCTTC	CASSPLPSGGSYNEQFF
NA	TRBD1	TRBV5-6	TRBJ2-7	TGTGCCAGCAGCCTACAGGGGGGTTACGAGCAGTACTTC	CASSLQGGYEQYF
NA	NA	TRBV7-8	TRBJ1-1	TGTGCCAGCAGCCTTTTTCAGGGGCCCAACACTGAAGCTTTCTTT	CASSLFQGPNTEAFF
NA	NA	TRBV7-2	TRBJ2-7	TGTGCCAGCAGCTTAGCCACAGGGGGGGCGTACTTC	CASSLATGGAYF
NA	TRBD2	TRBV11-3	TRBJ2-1	TGTGCCAGCAGTTCACGACTAGCGGCGGACAATGAGCAGTTCTTC	CASSSRLAADNEQFF
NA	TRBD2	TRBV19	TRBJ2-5	TGTGCCAGTAGTATATCGCGACGGGGGGGCCAAGAGACCCAGTACTTC	CASSISRRGGQETQYF
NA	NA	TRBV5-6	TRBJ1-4	TGTGCCAGCAGCCCGACAGGTTCAACTAATGAAAAACTGTTTTTT	CASSPTGSTNEKLFF
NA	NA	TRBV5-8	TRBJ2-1	TGTGCCAGCAGCTCCTACCGGGACACAGAGCAGTTCTTC	CASSSYRDTEQFF
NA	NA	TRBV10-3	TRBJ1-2	TGTGCCATCAGTGCAGCGGGATCTAACTATGGCTACACCTTC	CAISAAGSNYGYTF
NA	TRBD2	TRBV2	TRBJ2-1	TGTGCCGTCGGGAGGGGCGCGGGCGGTGTAGGAACCAATGAGCAGTTCTTC	CAVGRGAGGVGTNEQFF
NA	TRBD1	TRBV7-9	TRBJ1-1	TGTGCCAGCAGCTCCCCACAGGGGAAGGGGGTCGCTGAAGCTTTCTTT	CASSSPQGKGVAEAFF
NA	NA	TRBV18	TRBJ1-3	TGTGCCAGCTCACCATCGGAGCCCCCCGGAGTCGGGTATTTT	CASSPSEPPGVGYF
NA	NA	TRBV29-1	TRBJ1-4	TGCAGCGCTGGGGCAGGGACTAATGAAAAACTGTTTTTT	CSAGAGTNEKLFF
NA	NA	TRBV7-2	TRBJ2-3	TGTGCCAGCAGCTTGGGGGCGATTGATACGCAGTATTTT	CASSLGAIDTQYF
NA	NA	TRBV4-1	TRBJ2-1	TGCGCCAGCAGCCAAGATCCGTACAATGAGCAGTTCTTC	CASSQDPYNEQFF
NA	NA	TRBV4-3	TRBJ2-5	TGCGCCAGCAGCCAAGAAATCGCCCAAAACAGGGAGACCCAGTACTTC	CASSQEIAQNRETQYF
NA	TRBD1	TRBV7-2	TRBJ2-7	TGTGCCAGCAGCTTAGACCGGGACAGGGGGCACGAGCAGTACTTC	CASSLDRDRGHEQYF
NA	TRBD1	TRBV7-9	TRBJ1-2	TGTGCCAGCAGCCCAACCCACAGGGGGAATGGCTACACCTTC	CASSPTHRGNGYTF
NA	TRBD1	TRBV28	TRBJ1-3	TGTGCCAGCAGTTCTGAACCGGGACAGGGCCTCTCTGGAAACACCATATATTTT	CASSSEPGQGLSGNTIYF
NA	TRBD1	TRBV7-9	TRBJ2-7	TGTGCCAGCAGCCTGGGACAGCCCATTCTCTCCTACGAGCAGTACTTC	CASSLGQPILSYEQYF
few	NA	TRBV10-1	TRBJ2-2	TGCGCCAGCAGCCCGGACAGATTGGGAACCGGGGAGCTGTTTTTT	CASSPDRLGTGELFF
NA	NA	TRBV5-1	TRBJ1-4	TGCGCCAGCAGCTTGAGCCCGGGTTCTAATGAAAAACTGTTTTTT	CASSLSPGSNEKLFF
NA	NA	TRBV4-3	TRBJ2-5	TGCGCCAGCAGCCAAGGCCGGGAGACCCAGTACTTC	CASSQGRETQYF
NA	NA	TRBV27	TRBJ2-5	TGTGCCAGCAAACAACTAGGGCAAGAGACCCAGTACTTC	CASKQLGQETQYF
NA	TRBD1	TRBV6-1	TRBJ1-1	TGTGCCAGCTTTCGGACAGGCCTGAACACTGAAGCTTTCTTT	CASFRTGLNTEAFF
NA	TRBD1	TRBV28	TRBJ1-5	TGTGCCAGCCGGGACAGAGATCAGCCCCAGCATTTT	CASRDRDQPQHF
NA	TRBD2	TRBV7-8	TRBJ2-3	TGTGCCAGCAGCTCGGGGGGATCAGATACGCAGTATTTT	CASSSGGSDTQYF
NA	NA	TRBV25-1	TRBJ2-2	TGTGCCAGCAGTGCTAGCAGGAACACCGGGGAGCTGTTTTTT	CASSASRNTGELFF
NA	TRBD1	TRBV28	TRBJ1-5	TGTGCCACCCAACAGGGGGAAGTGCAGCCCCAGCATTTT	CATQQGEVQPQHF
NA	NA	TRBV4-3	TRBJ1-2	TGCGCCAGCAGCCAAGAACAGGGTGGTGGCTACACCTTC	CASSQEQGGGYTF
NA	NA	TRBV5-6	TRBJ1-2	TGTGCCAGCAGCTTGGAACTGGGCCCAGTTCTTCGCTACACCTTC	CASSLELGPVLRYTF
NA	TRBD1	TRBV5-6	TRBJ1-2	TGTGCCAGCAGCTCGAACAGGGGCCCACGGGGCTATGGCTACACCTTC	CASSSNRGPRGYGYTF
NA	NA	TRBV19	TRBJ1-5	TGTGCCAGTAGTGCCGGGACTACCAAAGAAAGGCCCCAGCATTTT	CASSAGTTKERPQHF
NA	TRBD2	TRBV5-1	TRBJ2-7	TGCGCCAGCAGCTTGGGGACTAGCGTCCTCTACGAGCAGTACTTC	CASSLGTSVLYEQYF
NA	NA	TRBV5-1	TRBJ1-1	TGCGCCAGCCAGGGGCGGCCCGGCACTGAAGCTTTCTTT	CASQGRPGTEAFF
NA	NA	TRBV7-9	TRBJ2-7	TGTGCCAGCAGCTCCCATCAGGGGGAGGTTGGCTACGAGCAGTACTTC	CASSSHQGEVGYEQYF
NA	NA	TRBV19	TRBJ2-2	TGTGCCACCGGAGAACGCTACACCGGGGAGCTGTTTTTT	CATGERYTGELFF
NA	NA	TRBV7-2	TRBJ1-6	TGTGCCAGCAGCCCCGGACAGAGGCTATCACCCCTCCACTTT	CASSPGQRLSPLHF
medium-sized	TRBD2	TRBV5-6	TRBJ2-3	TGTGCCAGCAGCTTGGTTAGCGGGGGGGATACGCAGTATTTT	CASSLVSGGDTQYF
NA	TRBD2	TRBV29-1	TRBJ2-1	TGCAGCGTTGAAATGGGGGGGGGCTACAATGAGCAGTTCTTC	CSVEMGGGYNEQFF
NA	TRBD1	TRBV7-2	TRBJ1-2	TGTGCCAGCAGCTTTGGGACAGGGGGCCAGGGAGACGGCTACACCTTC	CASSFGTGGQGDGYTF
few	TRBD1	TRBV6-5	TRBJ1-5	TGTGCCAGCAGCACCACAGGGGGCACAAATCAGCCCCAGCATTTT	CASSTTGGTNQPQHF
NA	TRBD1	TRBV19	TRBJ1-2	TGTGCCAGTAGTACGCCCTACAGGGGGCGCGGGGTTGGCTACACCTTC	CASSTPYRGRGVGYTF
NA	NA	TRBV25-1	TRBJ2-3	TGTGCCAGCAGTGATCCCCGGGAAGGCACAGATACGCAGTATTTT	CASSDPREGTDTQYF
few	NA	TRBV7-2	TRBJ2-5	TGTGCCAGCAGCTCCACTATCCCGGCCCCGGAGACCCAGTACTTC	CASSSTIPAPETQYF
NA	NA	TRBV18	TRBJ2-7	TGTGCCAGCTCACCACCTGGAGCCGTCGGGCAGTACTTC	CASSPPGAVGQYF
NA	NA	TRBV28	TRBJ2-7	TGTGCCAGCAGCCCCGGGGGCTACGAGCAGTACTTC	CASSPGGYEQYF
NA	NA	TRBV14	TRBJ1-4	TGTGCCAGCAGCCTGATGGGGGCGTTAAATGAAAAACTGTTTTTT	CASSLMGALNEKLFF
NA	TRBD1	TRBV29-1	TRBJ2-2	TGCAGCGTTGAAGTCCCGAATTACCGGGACAGCGCTAACACCGGGGAGCTGTTTTTT	CSVEVPNYRDSANTGELFF